Shown below are 24 T cell receptor beta chains from a single sample sequenced in a study of technical replicates of blood from several donors. TCRdb's copy holds only in-frame clones and misses some; the assay was immunoSEQ multiplex PCR. The data contain about 56,000 clones, roughly 96% of them singletons. The sample consisted of PBMCs. The receptors originated from a human donor in good health. Some clones in this sample may be carry-over from other donors' samples.

The chain employs TRBV2 and TRBJ2-6; 10 nucleotides align to TRBD2. This CDR3 region has 15 residues. The germline gives CDR1 SNHLY, CDR2 FYNNEI. J was trimmed by 6 bases and V by 8 bases; bases with no gene match: 7. CDR3 in amino acids: CASQGLARVANVLTF. In DNA, the CDR3 is TGTGCCAGCCAGGGACTAGCGAGAGTGGCCAACGTCCTGACTTTC.

CDR3 protein: CANRYEQYF. CDR3 DNA: TGTGCCAACCGGTACGAGCAGTACTTC. This chain links TRBV7-9 with TRBJ2-7; D is unresolved. CDR1 is SEHNR and CDR2 is FQNEAQ in the germline V gene (reference sequence). The CDR3 runs 9 residues. V was clipped by 10 bases and J by 4 bases, with 5 bases between them.

The chain employs TRBV9 and TRBJ1-2, with 8 bases identical to TRBD1. V lost 3 bases to trimming and J lost 2 bases; unmatched junction nucleotides: 9. The CDR3 length is 16 residues. Germline-derived CDR1 and CDR2 are SGDLS and YYNGEE. This chain's CDR3 is CASSGEKGQENYGYTF. CDR3 coding DNA: TGTGCCAGCAGCGGGGAGAAGGGACAGGAAAACTATGGCTACACCTTC.

Only one count was recorded for this clone. This chain joins TRBV6-4 and TRBJ2-3, with D possibly TRBD2 on 6 matching bases. This CDR3 spans 13 amino acids. V lost 3 bases, J lost 3 bases, and 7 bases lay in between. CDR1 is MRHNA, CDR2 SNTAGT, per germline. DNA for the CDR3: TGTGCCAGCAGTGAGGGAGGTACAGATACGCAGTATTTT. This translates into CASSEGGTDTQYF.

The chain joins TRBV5-4 to TRBJ2-1; a possible D gene is TRBD1 (6 bases). Trimming left V 4 bases short and J 6 bases short, with 11 bases between. The CDR3 runs to 13 residues. The germline V gene has CDR1 SGHNT and CDR2 YYREEE (reference sequence). The CDR3 DNA follows: TGTGCCAGCAGCGGAGGACAGCTCAATGAGCAGTTCTTC. This encodes CASSGGQLNEQFF.

V usage is TRBV29-1 and J usage is TRBJ1-2, with 9 nucleotides matching TRBD1. Germline CDR1 is SQVTM and CDR2 is ANQGSEA. The CDR3 totals 15 residues. V lost 3 bases and J lost 2; bases outside the gene matches: 7. CDR3 residues: CSVEGTGRRNYGYTF. CDR3 in DNA: TGCAGCGTTGAGGGGACAGGGAGGCGGAACTATGGCTACACCTTC. Combining the CDR3 with reference TRBV29-1 and TRBJ1-2 gives the whole variable domain SAVISQKPSRDICQRGTSLTIQCQVDSQVTMMFWYRQQPGQSLTLIATANQGSEATYESGFVIDKFPISRPNLTFSTLTVSNMSPEDSSIYLCSVEGTGRRNYGYTFGSGTRLTVV.

This clone was recorded only once. The chain couples TRBV5-1 to TRBJ1-4; 8 positions agree with TRBD1. Germline CDR1 SGHRS, CDR2 YFSETQ. V was clipped by 0 bases and J by 2 bases; unmatched bases: 9. This CDR3 has 18 amino acids. The CDR3 region has the DNA TGCGCCAGCAGCTTGGGCCCAAGACAGGGGACGACTAATGAAAAACTGTTTTTT. It is translated as CASSLGPRQGTTNEKLFF.

This chain connects TRBV23-1 to TRBJ2-7, with 9 bases aligning to TRBD1. TRBV23-1 is marked as an open reading frame, function uncertain. The CDR3 extends over 15 amino acids. The V segment lost 6 bases and the J segment 5 bases; nucleotides outside the gene matches: 11. The CDR3 DNA sequence: TGCGCCAGCAGCCTGGACAGGGGAGGTAAGAACGAGCAGTACTTC. This codes for CASSLDRGGKNEQYF.

By its share, this clone is medium-sized (0.01 to 0.1%). V usage is TRBV6-5 and J usage is TRBJ1-1, with D tentatively TRBD1 (6 bases). The germline V gene has CDR1 MNHEY and CDR2 SVGAGI. The V end was cut by 4 bases, the J end by 7 bases, with 7 bases between. CDR3 length equals 11 residues. The CDR3 region is CASSWGREAFF. CDR3 nucleotides: TGTGCCAGCAGTTGGGGGCGTGAAGCTTTCTTT.

The gene calls are TRBV6-4 and TRBJ2-3, with D perhaps matching TRBD2 (6 bases). Germline CDR1 and CDR2: MRHNA and SNTAGT. The V gene lost 0 bases and the J gene lost 1 base, with 8 bases spanning the gap. This CDR3 comprises 15 residues. The CDR3 DNA reads TGTGCCAGCAGTGACTCGTCGGGGGGCACAGATACGCAGTATTTT. This sequence encodes CASSDSSGGTDTQYF.

The chain links TRBV10-2 to TRBJ2-7; 9 bases line up with TRBD1. CDR3 length: 14 amino acids. The V gene's germline CDR1 is WSHSY and CDR2 SAAADI. Trimming cost V 6 bases and J 7 bases; bases outside gene matches: 10. The CDR3 here is CASSTGTGLREQYF. The DNA for the CDR3 is TGCGCCAGCAGCACCGGGACAGGGCTAAGAGAGCAGTACTTC.

The CDR3 loop is CASSPGVGTDTQYF. The CDR3 region has the DNA TGTGCCAGCAGCCCAGGGGTGGGGACAGATACGCAGTATTTT. The rearrangement links TRBV7-3 to TRBJ2-3; D perhaps matches TRBD1 (6 bases). The CDR3 consists of 14 residues. The V and J ends lost 5 bases and 3 bases respectively, with 12 bases between them. Germline V gene sequence: CDR1 SGHTA, CDR2 FQGTGA.

The rearrangement uses TRBV7-9 and TRBJ1-2, with 12 positions matching TRBD1. CDR1 SEHNR and CDR2 FQNEAQ come from the germline V gene (reference sequence). The trim removed 2 bases at V and 7 bases at J, leaving 11 bases unmatched. This CDR3 spans 17 amino acids. DNA of the CDR3: TGTGCCAGCAGCTTATACAAGGGGACAGGGGGCAAGGTTGGCTACACCTTC. This translates into CASSLYKGTGGKVGYTF.

The chain carries TRBV7-8 and TRBJ2-2; TRBD2 aligns across 9 bases. Germline V CDR1 and CDR2: SGHVS, FQNEAQ. There are 16 residues in the CDR3. The trim removed 8 bases at V and 6 bases at J, leaving 13 bases unmatched. This CDR3 is CASLRELAGYAGELFF. CDR3 nucleotide sequence: TGTGCCAGCCTGCGTGAGCTAGCGGGATATGCCGGGGAGCTGTTTTTT.

The J gene is TRBJ1-1, the V gene TRBV7-2; D is unclear. This CDR3 contains 14 residues. V lost 3 bases and J 2 bases, leaving 10 bases between the germline ends. Germline CDR1 and CDR2: SGHTA and FQGNSA. CDR3 nucleotides: TGTGCCAGCAGCTTGAGAGGAGTTAACACTGAAGCTTTCTTT. Its protein product is CASSLRGVNTEAFF.

The CDR3 coding sequence is TGTGCCATCAGTACCCCGGGACAGAACACTGAAGCTTTCTTT. This translates into CAISTPGQNTEAFF. This chain links TRBV10-3 with TRBJ1-1; a possible D gene is TRBD1 (6 bases). The germline V gene has CDR1 ENHRY and CDR2 SYGVKD. The V end lost 5 bases, the J end lost 1 base, and 11 bases lay between the germline ends. CDR3 length: 14 residues.

The chain carries TRBV5-1 and TRBJ2-7; D uncertain. This CDR3 spans 14 amino acids. Trimming left V 0 bases short and J 6 bases short, with 13 bases between. Germline V CDR1 and CDR2: SGHRS, YFSETQ. The CDR3 is CASSLGRSEGEQYF. The CDR3 nucleotides read TGCGCCAGCAGCTTGGGGAGAAGTGAAGGCGAGCAGTACTTC.

The gene calls are TRBV6-5 and TRBJ2-3; 8 bases fit TRBD2. This CDR3 is built from 15 residues. After removal of 0 bases from V and 4 bases from J, the junction contained 3 bases not matched to a gene. In germline, CDR1 is MNHEY, CDR2 SVGAGI. CDR3 DNA: TGTGCCAGCAGTTACTCGGGGACTAGAGCAGATACGCAGTATTTT. Translated: CASSYSGTRADTQYF.

The chain couples TRBV21-1 to TRBJ1-2; TRBD1 is the table's D call, not checked against the DNA. TRBV21-1 is described as a pseudogene. This CDR3 spans 17 amino acids. The CDR3 region is CASSPTLAGGRPYGYTF. CDR3 DNA: TGTGCCAGCAGTCCGACGTTAGCAGGGGGGAGACCCTATGGCTACACCTTC.

This clone was detected once. The V gene is TRBV25-1, the J gene TRBJ2-7, with D perhaps given as TRBD1 or TRBD2 (6 bases each). The CDR3 contains 13 residues. V lost 6 bases and J 5 bases, leaving 14 bases between the germline ends. CDR1 is MGHDK, CDR2 SYGVNS, per germline. In nucleotides, the CDR3 is TGTGCCAGCAGCGAAGGGGGGTCCCACGAGCAGTACTTC. It specifies CASSEGGSHEQYF.

The chain recombines TRBV7-2 with TRBJ2-7, with 8 bases fitting TRBD2. Looked up from germline, CDR1 is SGHTA and CDR2 is FQGNSA. With V trimmed by 5 bases and J by 1 base, 10 bases remained unmatched. This CDR3 is built from 16 residues. The CDR3, as DNA: TGTGCCAGCAGCCCACGGGGGCTAGCGGGTTCCTACGAGCAGTACTTC. Translating gives CASSPRGLAGSYEQYF.

V and J are TRBV11-3 and TRBJ2-1; 9 bases map to TRBD1. J was trimmed by 6 bases and V by 4 bases; bases with no gene match: 7. Germline loops: CDR1 SGHNT, CDR2 YENEEA. The CDR3 is 15 residues long. Written as DNA, the CDR3 is TGTGCCAGCAGCTCGCGGGACAGGGACAGCAATGAGCAGTTCTTC. It encodes CASSSRDRDSNEQFF. The whole variable domain, filled in from reference TRBV11-3 and TRBJ2-1, reads EAGVVQSPRYKIIEKKQPVAFWCNPISGHNTLYWYLQNLGQGPELLIRYENEEAVDDSQLPKDRFSAERLKGVDSTLKIQPAELGDSAVYLCASSSRDRDSNEQFFGPGTRLTVL.

CDR3 loop: CASSQGSGGNTEAFF. In DNA form, the CDR3 reads TGCGCCAGCAGCCAGGGATCCGGGGGGAACACTGAAGCTTTCTTT. V is TRBV4-3 and J is TRBJ1-1, with D maybe TRBD1 (5 bases). CDR3 length: 15 residues. V lost 3 bases, J lost 1 base, and 12 bases lay in between. The germline gives CDR1 LGHNA, CDR2 YSLEER.

This chain uses TRBV6-5 with TRBJ1-1, with 7 bases matching TRBD1. Per germline, CDR1 MNHEY and CDR2 SVGAGI. The ends lost 10 bases at V and 5 bases at J; junction bases unmatched: 13. The CDR3 extends over 14 amino acids. The CDR3 reads CATKERGRETEAFF. CDR3 sequence (DNA): TGTGCCACTAAGGAGAGGGGGCGAGAGACTGAAGCTTTCTTT.